This TCR beta chain was sequenced for a study of T cell responses to AZD1222 COVID-19 vaccine. Germline assignment: CDR1 SGDLS and CDR2 YYNGEE. V lost 2 bases and J lost 10, with 10 bases in between. The CDR3 has 13 residues. Repertoires were generated with immunoSEQ multiplex PCR, while TCRdb's copy carries only in-frame clones and drops some. This sample has 140,000 or so clones, with roughly 90% found just once. Comments on this clone: As yet, its antigen is unknown.

Findings and limits, study-wide: Regions left unmutated in variants are reportedly the target of nearly half of spike-specific TCRs. Donors skewed white British and female; clonal diversity was possibly underestimated.

V usage is TRBV9 and J usage is TRBJ1-6; D remains unclear. This sample comprised peripheral blood, obtained 28 days after the second AZD1222 dose. The receptor comes from an adult who received the AZD1222 COVID-19 vaccine. CDR3 residues: CASSVGPSSPLHF. The DNA of the CDR3 is TGTGCCAGCAGCGTCGGGCCGTCCTCACCCCTCCACTTT.